A single sample gave rise to the 14 T cell receptor beta chains below, sequenced in a study of type 1 and type 2 diabetes patients. The PCR template was genomic DNA. The TCR beta CDR3 region was amplified using 30 forward and 13 reverse primers. MiXCR was run by TCRdb on the multiplex PCR reads, yielding one entry per CDR3 protein. The data hold 250,000 or so distinct CDR3 sequences, with approximately 45% observed a single time. The sequencing sample was made of peripheral blood mononuclear cells (PBMCs). These receptor sequences come from a man between 18 and 35 years old with type 2 diabetes.

This clonotype was seen a handful of times. This chain connects TRBV4-3 to TRBJ2-7; the D gene is possibly TRBD1 (6 bases). Germline loops: CDR1 LGHNA, CDR2 YSLEER. CDR3 size: 12 residues. CDR3 sequence reads: CARPGTPYEQYF. The CDR3 bases are TGCGCTCGACCCGGGACACCCTACGAGCAGTACTTC.

This clonotype has only a few counts. The V gene is TRBV4-2, the J gene TRBJ1-2, with D unclear. V lost 3 bases, J lost 3 bases, and 14 bases lay in between. The germline V gene has CDR1 LGHNA and CDR2 YNFKEQ. The CDR3 runs to 15 residues. Here the CDR3 reads CASSHSPAGDYGYTF. CDR3 coding DNA: TGTGCCAGCAGCCACTCCCCGGCGGGCGACTATGGCTACACCTTC.

The chain recombines TRBV19 with TRBJ1-4; D gene ambiguous. The germline V gene encodes CDR1 LNHDA and CDR2 SQIVND (reference sequence). V lost 2 bases and J 5 bases, leaving 6 bases between the germline ends. The CDR3 consists of 13 residues. CDR3 nucleotides: TGTGCCAGTAGTATACCTCAGAATGAAAAACTGTTTTTT. Translation gives CASSIPQNEKLFF.

This chain joins TRBV19 and TRBJ2-6; D gene uncertain. V was shortened by 5 bases and J by 12 bases, with 11 bases between the two germline ends. This CDR3 spans 12 amino acids. Germline loops: CDR1 LNHDA, CDR2 SQIVND (reference sequence). The CDR3 nucleotides read TGTGCCAGTAGTCCGAGGTTGTCCGTCCTGACTTTC. Its translation is CASSPRLSVLTF.

The rearrangement joins TRBV6-6 to TRBJ2-1; D is perhaps TRBD1 (5 bases). This CDR3 has 11 amino acids. V lost 5 bases and J lost 7, with 6 bases in between. Germline CDR1 MNHNY, CDR2 SVGAGI (reference sequence). The CDR3 nucleotides read TGTGCCAGCAGTACAGGTAATGAGCAGTTCTTC. It encodes CASSTGNEQFF.

This chain uses TRBV28 with TRBJ2-1, with D unresolved. CDR1 MDHEN and CDR2 SYDVKM come from the germline V gene. V lost 8 bases and J 8 bases, leaving 16 bases between the germline ends. This CDR3 region has 13 residues. CDR3 sequence: CASGRFLADEQFF. In DNA form, the CDR3 reads TGTGCCAGCGGCCGGTTTCTGGCGGATGAGCAGTTCTTC.

This clonotype was seen a few times. The chain couples TRBV19 to TRBJ1-2; maybe TRBD1 (5 bases). The germline V gene has CDR1 LNHDA and CDR2 SQIVND (reference sequence). V was cut by 4 bases and J by 2 bases, with 11 bases left in between. This CDR3 is 14 amino acids long. CDR3 sequence: CASSTPGGNYGYTF. In nucleotides, the CDR3 is TGTGCCAGTAGTACCCCCGGGGGAAACTATGGCTACACCTTC.

The rearrangement joins TRBV12-5 to TRBJ2-4, with 10 nucleotides matching TRBD2. V dropped 0 bases and J dropped 0; count of bases not matched to a gene: 11. The CDR3 runs 20 residues. Germline V lookup: CDR1 LGHNT, CDR2 FRNRAP. The CDR3 DNA follows: TGTGCTAGTGGTTTGGTTCCTCGTTGGCTAGCGGGGGTAGCCAAAAACATTCAGTACTTC. As protein: CASGLVPRWLAGVAKNIQYF.

This sequence joins TRBV6-5 and TRBJ1-6, with 7 bases identical to TRBD1. Germline V CDR1 and CDR2: MNHEY, SVGAGI. V shed 5 bases, J shed 3 bases, and the junction held 7 bases outside the gene matches. This CDR3 spans 16 amino acids. CDR3 nucleotide sequence: TGTGCCAGCAGTCCCGGGGGACAGCTCTATAATTCACCCCTCCACTTT. Translating it yields CASSPGGQLYNSPLHF.

This chain links TRBV5-1 with TRBJ2-7; no definite D call. CDR1 is SGHRS, CDR2 YFSETQ, per germline. This CDR3 has 15 amino acids. Trimming shortened V by 0 bases and J by 7 bases, and 17 bases separated the two germline ends. The CDR3 bases are TGCGCCAGCAGCTTGGGGTACAGCGCGACGGAAGAGCAGTACTTC. Translating it yields CASSLGYSATEEQYF.

V is TRBV7-3 and J is TRBJ2-1; 8 bases are shared with TRBD2. The CDR3 is made up of 15 amino acids. Germline V lookup: CDR1 SGHTA, CDR2 FQGTGA. V was clipped by 0 bases and J by 7 bases; unmatched bases: 5. The CDR3 loop reads CASSLTSGSGNEQFF. In nucleotides, the CDR3 is TGTGCCAGCAGCTTAACCAGCGGGAGCGGTAATGAGCAGTTCTTC. Full variable domain (outside the CDR3, taken from reference TRBV7-3 and TRBJ2-1): GAGVSQTPSNKVTEKGKYVELRCDPISGHTALYWYRQSLGQGPEFLIYFQGTGAADDSGLPNDRFFAVRPEGSVSTLKIQRTERGDSAVYLCASSLTSGSGNEQFFGPGTRLTVL.

The chain couples TRBV5-5 to TRBJ2-5, with D possibly being TRBD1 or TRBD2 (6 bases each). The V gene lost 5 bases and the J gene lost 2 bases, with 16 bases spanning the gap. Germline assignment: CDR1 SGHKS and CDR2 YYEKEE (reference sequence). This CDR3 contains 15 residues. CDR3 sequence (DNA): TGTGCCAGCAGATCCGTGAGGGGGGCTCAAGAGACCCAGTACTTC. This gives the protein CASRSVRGAQETQYF.

The gene calls are TRBV29-1 and TRBJ1-5; D is unclear. Germline V gene sequence: CDR1 SQVTM, CDR2 ANQGSEA. The CDR3 has 13 amino acids. V was cut by 6 bases and J by 2 bases, with 11 bases left in between. CDR3 loop: CSVVTGGNQPQHF. The CDR3 nucleotides are TGCAGCGTCGTGACTGGGGGCAATCAGCCCCAGCATTTT.

Concerning this clonotype: A much larger clonotype is one base distant, so this may be a read error. The rearrangement links TRBV25-1 to TRBJ2-7, with no clear D. The CDR3 length is 14 residues. Germline V CDR1 and CDR2: MGHDK, SYGVNS. The CDR3 loop reads CAISVSSGSGEQYF. CDR3 nucleotides: TGTGCCATCAGTGTAAGTTCTGGTTCCGGGGAGCAGTACTTC.